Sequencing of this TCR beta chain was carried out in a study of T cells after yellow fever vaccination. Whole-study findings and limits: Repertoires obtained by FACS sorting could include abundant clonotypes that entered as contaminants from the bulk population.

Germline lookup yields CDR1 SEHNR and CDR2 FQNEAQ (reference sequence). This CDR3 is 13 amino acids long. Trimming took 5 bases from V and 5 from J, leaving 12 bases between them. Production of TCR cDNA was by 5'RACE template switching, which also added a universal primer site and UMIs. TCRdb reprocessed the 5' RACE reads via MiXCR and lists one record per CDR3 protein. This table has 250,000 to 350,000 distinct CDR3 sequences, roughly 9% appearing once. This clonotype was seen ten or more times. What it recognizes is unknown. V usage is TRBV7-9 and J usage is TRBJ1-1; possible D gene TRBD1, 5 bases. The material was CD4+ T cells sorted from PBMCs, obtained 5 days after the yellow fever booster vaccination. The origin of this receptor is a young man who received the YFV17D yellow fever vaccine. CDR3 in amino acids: CASSLSGFTEAFF. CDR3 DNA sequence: TGTGCCAGCAGCCTATCAGGGTTTACTGAAGCTTTCTTT.